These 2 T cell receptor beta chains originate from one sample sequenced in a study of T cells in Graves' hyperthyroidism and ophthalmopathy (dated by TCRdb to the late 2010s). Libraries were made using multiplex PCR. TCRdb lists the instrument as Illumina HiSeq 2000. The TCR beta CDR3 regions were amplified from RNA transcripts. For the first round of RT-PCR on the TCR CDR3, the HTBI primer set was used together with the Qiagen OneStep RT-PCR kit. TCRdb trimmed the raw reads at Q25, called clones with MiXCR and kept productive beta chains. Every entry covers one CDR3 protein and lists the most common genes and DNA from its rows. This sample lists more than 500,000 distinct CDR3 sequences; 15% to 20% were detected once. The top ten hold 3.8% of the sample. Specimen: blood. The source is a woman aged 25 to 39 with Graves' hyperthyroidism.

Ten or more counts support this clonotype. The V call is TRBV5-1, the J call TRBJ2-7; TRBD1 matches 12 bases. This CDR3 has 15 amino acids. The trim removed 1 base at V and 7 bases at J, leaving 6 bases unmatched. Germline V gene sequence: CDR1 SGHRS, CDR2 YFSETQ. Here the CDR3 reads CASSLMGDRGREQYF. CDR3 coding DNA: TGCGCCAGCAGCTTGATGGGGGACAGGGGGCGAGAGCAGTACTTC.

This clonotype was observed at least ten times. CDR3 protein: CASSLHETQYF. The DNA of the CDR3 is TGTGCCAGCAGCTTGCACGAGACCCAGTACTTC. V is TRBV7-9 and J is TRBJ2-5; D gene unclear. The length of the CDR3 is 11 residues. The germline gives CDR1 SEHNR, CDR2 FQNEAQ (reference sequence). V dropped 3 bases and J dropped 5 bases, with 4 bases sitting between them.